Presented here are 11 T cell receptor beta chains from one specimen sequenced in a study of identical twins. Via MiXCR, TCRdb re-called the 5' RACE reads, giving one row per CDR3 protein. In the table there are about 210,000 distinct CDR3 sequences, around a tenth of which are singletons. Material: memory (CD45RO+) T cells sorted from blood. These receptors came from a woman younger than 30 in good health.

This clonotype has a count of ten or more. The rearrangement joins TRBV4-3 to TRBJ2-7, with TRBD2 matching over 7 bases. V lost 3 bases to trimming and J lost 5 bases; unmatched junction nucleotides: 7. This CDR3 region has 14 residues. Germline assignment: CDR1 LGHNA and CDR2 YSLEER. The CDR3 coding sequence is TGCGCCAGCAGCCATGGGGGGAGGGTAGACGAGCAGTACTTC. The encoded protein is CASSHGGRVDEQYF.

This clonotype turned up a few times. V and J are TRBV5-1 and TRBJ2-3; 10 bases match TRBD2. Trimming took 4 bases from V and 7 from J; bases not matched to a gene: 12. The CDR3 length is 16 residues. Germline-derived CDR1 and CDR2 are SGHRS and YFSETQ. CDR3 in amino acids: CASSPGRTSGEHTQYF. The DNA for the CDR3 is TGCGCCAGCAGCCCCGGTCGTACTAGCGGGGAACATACGCAGTATTTT.

This clonotype has ten or more counts. The chain uses TRBV12-3 or TRBV12-4 and TRBJ2-7, with 8 bases aligning to TRBD1. V was pared by 4 bases and J by 7 bases, with 6 bases of the junction left unmatched. The CDR3 contains 13 residues. CDR3 amino acids: CASSYGQGREQYF. In DNA form, the CDR3 reads TGTGCCAGCAGTTACGGACAGGGAAGGGAGCAGTACTTC.

The chain combines TRBV10-2 with TRBJ2-1; 8 bases match TRBD2. V lost 3 bases, J lost 1 base, and 5 bases stayed unmatched. Per germline, CDR1 WSHSY and CDR2 SAAADI. The CDR3 has 16 residues. The CDR3 DNA reads TGCGCCAGCAGTGATCGGGGGGGTGTTTCCTACAATGAGCAGTTCTTC. Its protein is CASSDRGGVSYNEQFF.

This clonotype was seen a few times. The chain carries TRBV5-1 and TRBJ1-2; no firm D call. V gave up 3 bases and J gave up 3 bases, with 9 bases separating them. The germline V gene has CDR1 SGHRS and CDR2 YFSETQ. The CDR3 is made up of 13 amino acids. This CDR3 is CASSYDMDYGYTF. For the CDR3, the DNA is TGCGCCAGCAGCTACGACATGGACTATGGCTACACCTTC. Looking up the rest from reference TRBV5-1 and TRBJ1-2 gives the full variable domain: KAGVTQTPRYLIKTRGQQVTLSCSPISGHRSVSWYQQTPGQGLQFLFEYFSETQRNKGNFPGRFSGRQFSNSRSEMNVSTLELGDSALYLCASSYDMDYGYTFGSGTRLTVV.

This clonotype was seen more than once but under ten times. The CDR3 DNA is TGTGCCAGCACCACCAAACGGGGGGCCTACAATGAGCAGTTCTTC. Its protein is CASTTKRGAYNEQFF. The chain has TRBV6-1 and TRBJ2-1, with 7 bases identical to TRBD2. Germline CDR1 is MNHNS and CDR2 is SASEGT. The CDR3 sequence is 15 residues long. V shed 7 bases, J shed 2 bases, and the junction held 8 bases outside the gene matches.

The chain joins TRBV6-5 to TRBJ1-2, with D unclear. Germline loops: CDR1 MNHEY, CDR2 SVGAGI. The CDR3 runs 12 residues. V was clipped by 5 bases and J by 3 bases, with 7 bases between them. The CDR3 loop reads CASSPTHYGYTF. CDR3 in DNA: TGTGCCAGCAGTCCGACCCACTATGGCTACACCTTC.

The chain uses TRBV27 and TRBJ1-1; D not certain. The CDR3 sequence is 13 residues long. Trimming removed 6 bases from V and 2 bases from J, with 10 bases in between. Looked up from germline, CDR1 is MNHEY and CDR2 is SMNVEV (reference sequence). The CDR3 loop is CASSPKKNTEAFF. For the CDR3, the DNA is TGTGCCAGCAGCCCTAAGAAAAACACTGAAGCTTTCTTT.

V usage is TRBV10-1 and J usage is TRBJ2-2; D unclear. The CDR3 is made up of 13 amino acids. V lost 3 bases and J 4 bases, leaving 6 bases between the germline ends. Germline CDR1 reads WNHNN; CDR2 reads SYGVQD (reference sequence). The CDR3 region is CASSEDFTGELFF. DNA of the CDR3: TGCGCCAGCAGTGAAGACTTCACCGGGGAGCTGTTTTTT.

This clonotype has more than one count but fewer than ten. V gene TRBV2 combines with J gene TRBJ2-3; 7 bases are shared with TRBD1. Germline V gene lookup returns CDR1 SNHLY and CDR2 FYNNEI. V lost 5 bases and J lost 6; bases outside the gene matches: 5. The CDR3 sequence is 13 residues long. For the CDR3, the DNA is TGTGCCAGCAGTTACAGGGGAGCGGATACGCAGTATTTT. This translates into CASSYRGADTQYF.

The chain is built from TRBV6-2 or TRBV6-3 and TRBJ1-5, with D maybe TRBD1 (6 bases). The CDR3 totals 14 residues. Per germline, CDR1 MNHEY and CDR2 SVGEGT. Trimming pared 2 bases from V and 7 bases from J, leaving 12 bases between. CDR3 sequence reads: CASSYRGIRQPQHF. The CDR3 DNA is TGTGCCAGCAGTTACAGGGGGATCAGACAGCCCCAGCATTTT.